What follows are 29 T cell receptor beta chains derived from one specimen sequenced in a study of T cells after yellow fever vaccination (dated by TCRdb to the late 2010s). In light of the paper, this sample's treatment or condition label describes: live attenuated yellow fever vaccine strain. Library generation was performed with 5' RACE. Sequencing was performed on an Illumina HiSeq 2500. In-frame beta chains were kept once TCRdb had trimmed the public reads at Q25 with fastp and called clones with MiXCR. Duplicate CDR3 protein sequences are folded into a single record with the most common DNA and genes. This sample comprises hundreds of thousands of distinct CDR3 sequences, approximately 13% of them detected only once. Of the sample, around an eighth is held by the ten largest clones. Sample: PBMCs, taken on the day of the yellow fever booster vaccination. These receptors were collected from a man younger than 45 who received the YFV17D yellow fever vaccine.

The genes are TRBV5-1 and TRBJ1-2; D perhaps matches TRBD1 (5 bases). The germline V and J ends were trimmed by 0 bases and 1 base, with 10 bases remaining between them. CDR1 and CDR2 from the germline V gene are SGHRS and YFSETQ. CDR3 length: 15 residues. This CDR3 is CASSLGDGYNYGYTF. In nucleotides, the CDR3 is TGCGCCAGCAGCTTGGGGGACGGATATAACTATGGCTACACCTTC. Full variable domain (outside the CDR3, taken from reference TRBV5-1 and TRBJ1-2): KAGVTQTPRYLIKTRGQQVTLSCSPISGHRSVSWYQQTPGQGLQFLFEYFSETQRNKGNFPGRFSGRQFSNSRSEMNVSTLELGDSALYLCASSLGDGYNYGYTFGSGTRLTVV.

The rearrangement joins TRBV5-1 to TRBJ2-1; TRBD1 agrees at 12 bases. V trimming: 1 base; J trimming: 8 bases; junction bases outside the gene matches: 7. Looked up from germline, CDR1 is SGHRS and CDR2 is YFSETQ. There are 16 residues in the CDR3. Here the CDR3 DNA reads TGCGCCAGCAGCTTGACCGGGACAGGGGGCTTCTATGAGCAGTTCTTC. This codes for CASSLTGTGGFYEQFF.

This clonotype was counted between two and nine times. The chain combines TRBV5-1 with TRBJ2-5; 8 bases agree with TRBD2. CDR1 is SGHRS, CDR2 YFSETQ, per germline. The CDR3 runs to 15 residues. With 0 bases clipped from V and 5 bases from J, the junction kept 6 bases outside the gene matches. The CDR3 protein is CASSLGSGGPETQYF. The CDR3 nucleotides read TGCGCCAGCAGCTTGGGTTCGGGAGGGCCCGAGACCCAGTACTTC.

In this sample, this clonotype turned up a few times. V usage is TRBV28 and J usage is TRBJ2-5; a possible D gene is TRBD2 (5 bases). This CDR3 has 15 amino acids. The ends were cut back, 5 bases at V and 2 bases at J, with 15 bases in the middle. Looked up from germline, CDR1 is MDHEN and CDR2 is SYDVKM. In nucleotides, the CDR3 is TGTGCCAGCAGTCCCTCCGGACTGAAACAAGAGACCCAGTACTTC. This translates into CASSPSGLKQETQYF.

In its sample, this clonotype was seen a few times. J is TRBJ2-1 and V is TRBV6-1, with 8 bases matching TRBD2. This CDR3 contains 16 residues. After removal of 6 bases from V and 0 bases from J, the junction contained 7 bases not matched to a gene. Per the germline V gene, CDR1 is MNHNS and CDR2 is SASEGT. CDR3 sequence (DNA): TGTGCCAGCAGATCGCTAGCGGGTAGCTCCTACAATGAGCAGTTCTTC. Translated, it gives CASRSLAGSSYNEQFF.

V and J are TRBV12-3 or TRBV12-4 and TRBJ1-2; D might be TRBD1 (5 bases). Trimming removed 6 bases at V and 9 bases at J, with 20 bases between. The CDR3 length is 14 residues. The chain's CDR3 is CASSPQGGTYSYTF. CDR3 in DNA: TGTGCCAGCAGCCCGCAGGGAGGGACGTATAGCTACACCTTC.

The chain recombines TRBV20-1 with TRBJ2-1; 9 bases agree with TRBD2. The germline gives CDR1 DFQATT, CDR2 SNEGSKA (reference sequence). The CDR3 runs 17 residues. V trimming: 1 base; J trimming: 6 bases; junction bases outside the gene matches: 13. The CDR3 is CSARVAGGFTEFNEQFF. CDR3 sequence (DNA): TGCAGTGCTAGAGTGGCGGGAGGGTTTACCGAATTCAATGAGCAGTTCTTC.

This clonotype was detected a few times. This chain joins TRBV12-3 or TRBV12-4 and TRBJ2-2, with TRBD2 identical over 9 bases. The CDR3 loop spans 16 amino acids. The V segment lost 6 bases and the J segment 0 bases; nucleotides outside the gene matches: 5. The CDR3 is CASRVAGVANTGELFF. The DNA for the CDR3 is TGTGCCAGCAGGGTAGCGGGAGTTGCGAACACCGGGGAGCTGTTTTTT.

The chain couples TRBV28 to TRBJ2-3, with TRBD1 as a possible D gene (5 bases). The CDR3 totals 17 residues. V was pared by 1 base and J by 2 bases, with 16 bases between. The germline CDR1 and CDR2 sequences are MDHEN and SYDVKM. CDR3: CASSLSLLNGATDTQYF. Here the CDR3 DNA reads TGTGCCAGCAGTTTATCCCTTCTTAATGGGGCCACAGATACGCAGTATTTT.

This rearrangement joins TRBV7-6 to TRBJ1-1, with 8 bases matching TRBD1. CDR1 and CDR2 (germline): SGHVS, FNYEAQ. The V gene end was trimmed by 4 bases and the J gene end by 4 bases; junction bases not matched to a gene: 5. The CDR3 is 14 amino acids. The CDR3 nucleotides are TGTGCCAGCAGCTCACAGGGGGTGGTCACTGAAGCTTTCTTT. Translation: CASSSQGVVTEAFF.

The table lists this clonotype with many counts. This chain connects TRBV5-1 to TRBJ1-1; D is unclear. From germline, CDR1 is SGHRS and CDR2 YFSETQ. This CDR3 comprises 12 residues. Trimming took 0 bases from V and 3 from J, leaving 3 bases between them. The CDR3 reads CASSLVDTEAFF. The CDR3 coding sequence is TGCGCCAGCAGCTTGGTTGACACTGAAGCTTTCTTT. Looking up the rest from reference TRBV5-1 and TRBJ1-1 gives the full variable domain: KAGVTQTPRYLIKTRGQQVTLSCSPISGHRSVSWYQQTPGQGLQFLFEYFSETQRNKGNFPGRFSGRQFSNSRSEMNVSTLELGDSALYLCASSLVDTEAFFGQGTRLTVV.

This clonotype was seen a few times. The V and J genes are TRBV29-1 and TRBJ1-1; no clear D. The V and J ends lost 4 bases and 7 bases respectively, with 7 bases between them. The length of the CDR3 is 10 residues. Per the germline V gene, CDR1 is SQVTM and CDR2 is ANQGSEA. CDR3 DNA sequence: TGCAGCGTTGTGCAGATTGAAGCTTTCTTT. This encodes CSVVQIEAFF.

This clonotype came up a few times. V usage is TRBV19 and J usage is TRBJ2-2; 9 positions agree with TRBD2. CDR3 length: 14 residues. Germline CDR1 is LNHDA and CDR2 is SQIVND (reference sequence). The trim removed 8 bases at V and 3 bases at J, leaving 4 bases unmatched. CDR3 amino acids: CASATSGYTGELFF. As DNA, the CDR3 is TGTGCCAGTGCGACTAGCGGATACACCGGGGAGCTGTTTTTT.

The table lists this clonotype with a few counts. The chain uses TRBV10-3 and TRBJ2-7; TRBD2 agrees at 9 bases. Germline V lookup: CDR1 ENHRY, CDR2 SYGVKD. V was clipped by 3 bases and J by 4 bases; unmatched bases: 7. This CDR3 is 15 amino acids long. CDR3 nucleotides: TGTGCCATCAGTGAAGGAGCAGCGGGAGGTTACGAGCAGTACTTC. Its protein product is CAISEGAAGGYEQYF.

In its sample, this clonotype was seen many times. The CDR3 sequence is CASSSQGGGGNEQFF. CDR3 bases: TGCGCCAGCAGCTCCCAGGGTGGAGGTGGAAATGAGCAGTTCTTC. V and J are TRBV5-1 and TRBJ2-1; D tentatively reads TRBD1 or TRBD2 (5 bases each). The germline V gene has CDR1 SGHRS and CDR2 YFSETQ. The CDR3 is 15 amino acids. V was shortened by 3 bases and J by 7 bases, with 17 bases between the two germline ends.

The sample holds a few counts of this clonotype. J is TRBJ2-1 and V is TRBV15; 9 bases are a match to TRBD2. Germline CDR1 and CDR2: LNHNV and YYDKDF (reference sequence). Unmatched junction bases numbered 12, after V lost 3 bases and J lost 6 bases. There are 17 residues in the CDR3. CDR3 sequence: CATSRRGTSPSSNEQFF. The DNA for the CDR3 is TGTGCCACCAGCAGGCGTGGGACTAGCCCTAGCTCCAATGAGCAGTTCTTC.

Only a few counts were recorded for this clonotype. The chain uses TRBV7-9 and TRBJ2-4; D gene unclear. Germline assignment: CDR1 SEHNR and CDR2 FQNEAQ (reference sequence). V was trimmed by 5 bases and J by 5 bases, leaving 10 bases between them. This CDR3 has 13 amino acids. In nucleotides, the CDR3 is TGTGCCAGCAGCCGGAGTGGGGAAAACATTCAGTACTTC. Translating it yields CASSRSGENIQYF.

This chain links TRBV10-3 with TRBJ2-3, with D uncertain. Looked up from germline, CDR1 is ENHRY and CDR2 is SYGVKD. This CDR3 comprises 12 residues. Trimming pared 6 bases from V and 0 bases from J, leaving 4 bases between. The CDR3 region is CAIRQSTDTQYF. The CDR3 DNA reads TGTGCCATCAGACAAAGCACAGATACGCAGTATTTT.

The chain carries TRBV6-1 and TRBJ2-4; D is unclear. The V gene lost 6 bases and the J gene lost 8 bases, with 17 bases spanning the gap. The CDR3 extends over 14 amino acids. Germline CDR1 and CDR2: MNHNS and SASEGT. The CDR3 coding sequence is TGTGCCAGCAGCCGCCCTACCTCTCTGGACATTCAGTACTTC. It codes for CASSRPTSLDIQYF.

This clonotype was observed a few times. This chain connects TRBV29-1 to TRBJ1-1; D might be TRBD1 (5 bases). V was pared by 6 bases and J by 1 base, with 9 bases between. The germline V gene encodes CDR1 SQVTM and CDR2 ANQGSEA. This CDR3 has 12 residues. CDR3 loop: CSVSDRNTEAFF. Written as DNA, the CDR3 is TGCAGCGTGTCCGACAGGAACACTGAAGCTTTCTTT.

This clonotype was detected only a few times. V usage is TRBV12-3 or TRBV12-4 and J usage is TRBJ2-7; the D is unclear. V was pared by 6 bases and J by 0 bases, with 15 bases between. This CDR3 is built from 15 residues. CDR3 sequence (DNA): TGTGCCAGCAGCCCTCCCCGGGCAAGCTCCTACGAGCAGTACTTC. It translates to CASSPPRASSYEQYF.

The V gene is TRBV5-1, the J gene TRBJ2-1; 7 nucleotides line up with TRBD1. The germline V gene has CDR1 SGHRS and CDR2 YFSETQ. Unmatched junction bases numbered 16, after V lost 4 bases and J lost 6 bases. The length of the CDR3 is 17 residues. CDR3 nucleotide sequence: TGCGCCAGCAGCCGGGATCCCCGACAGGGAAGGGGCAATGAGCAGTTCTTC. It encodes CASSRDPRQGRGNEQFF.

In its sample, this clonotype was seen a few times. At one end the junction does not follow the germline gene, possibly because of a read error. The rearrangement links TRBV7-8 to TRBJ2-7; D is possibly TRBD2 (5 bases). The germline V gene encodes CDR1 SGHVS and CDR2 FQNEAQ. This CDR3 contains 19 residues. CDR3 in amino acids: CASNLGIPLAGFKLYEQYF. The CDR3, as DNA: TGTGCCAGCAACTTAGGAATCCCCCTAGCAGGATTTAAATTGTACGAGCAGTACTTC. Together with reference TRBV7-8 and TRBJ2-7, the CDR3 gives the full variable domain: GAGVSQSPRYKVAKRGQDVALRCDPISGHVSLFWYQQALGQGPEFLTYFQNEAQLDKSGLPSDRFFAERPEGSVSTLKIQRTQQEDSAVYLCASNLGIPLAGFKLYEQYFGPGTRLTVT.

V and J are TRBV20-1 and TRBJ1-4; D is ambiguous. Germline CDR1 is DFQATT and CDR2 is SNEGSKA (reference sequence). The CDR3 loop spans 14 amino acids. The V end was cut by 6 bases, the J end by 0 bases, with 11 bases between. The CDR3, as DNA: TGCAGTGCACGGGTGGTGGCAACTAATGAAAAACTGTTTTTT. Residues: CSARVVATNEKLFF.

Only a few counts were recorded for this clonotype. As DNA, the CDR3 is TGTGCCAGCAGGCGCATCCTAGCGACTAGCACAGATACGCAGTATTTT. Translated, it gives CASRRILATSTDTQYF. V and J are TRBV6-1 and TRBJ2-3; D perhaps matches TRBD2 (6 bases). This CDR3 has 16 residues. Germline values: CDR1 MNHNS, CDR2 SASEGT. Trimming took 6 bases from V and 0 from J, leaving 16 bases between them.

This clonotype was recorded a few times. The chain couples TRBV21-1 to TRBJ2-5; no check of the table's D call, TRBD2, against the DNA was made. TRBV21-1 is given as a pseudogene. The CDR3 is 16 amino acids. The DNA of the CDR3 is TGTGCCAGCAGACCAATAGCGGGAGCGATTGTGGAGACCCAGTACTTC. Amino acids: CASRPIAGAIVETQYF.

This clonotype was seen a few times. The V call is TRBV7-9, the J call TRBJ1-5; maybe TRBD1 (6 bases). The germline CDR1 and CDR2 sequences are SEHNR and FQNEAQ (reference sequence). CDR3 length: 14 residues. V shed 0 bases and J shed 11 bases, with 14 bases lying between them. The CDR3 DNA sequence: TGTGCCAGCAGCTTAGCCTCTCAGGGGATGGCCCAGCATTTT. It specifies CASSLASQGMAQHF.

This clonotype has just a few counts. The rearrangement uses TRBV12-3 or TRBV12-4 and TRBJ2-7; 12 bases fit TRBD2. CDR3 length equals 13 residues. J was trimmed by 9 bases and V by 7 bases; bases with no gene match: 7. The chain's CDR3 is CASMRLAGEGQYF. The CDR3 DNA reads TGTGCCAGCATGCGACTAGCGGGAGAAGGGCAGTACTTC.

The chain couples TRBV5-1 to TRBJ2-7; D is unresolved. Between the trimmed V and J ends, which lost 7 bases and 0 bases, there was a span of 11 bases. Germline-derived CDR1 and CDR2 are SGHRS and YFSETQ. The CDR3 extends over 13 amino acids. The CDR3 loop reads CASGTGDSYEQYF. CDR3 sequence (DNA): TGCGCCAGCGGAACGGGCGACTCCTACGAGCAGTACTTC.